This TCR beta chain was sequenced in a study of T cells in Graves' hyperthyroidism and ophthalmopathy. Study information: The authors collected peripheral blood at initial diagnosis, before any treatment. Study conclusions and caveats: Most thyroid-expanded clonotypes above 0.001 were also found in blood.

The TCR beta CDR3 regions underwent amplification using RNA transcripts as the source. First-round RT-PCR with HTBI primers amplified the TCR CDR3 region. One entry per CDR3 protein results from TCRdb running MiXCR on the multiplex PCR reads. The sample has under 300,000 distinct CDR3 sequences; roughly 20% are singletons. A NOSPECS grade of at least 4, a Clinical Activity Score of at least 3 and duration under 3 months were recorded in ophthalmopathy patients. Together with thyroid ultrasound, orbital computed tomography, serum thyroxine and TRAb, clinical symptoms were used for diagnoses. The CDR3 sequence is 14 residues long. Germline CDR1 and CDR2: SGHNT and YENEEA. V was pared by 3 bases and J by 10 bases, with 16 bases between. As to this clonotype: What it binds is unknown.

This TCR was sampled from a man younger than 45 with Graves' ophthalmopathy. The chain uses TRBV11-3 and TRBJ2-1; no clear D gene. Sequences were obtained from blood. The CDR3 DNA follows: TGTGCCAGCAGCTTCCGAGGTTCGGGTGGGGAGCAGTTCTTC. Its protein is CASSFRGSGGEQFF.